The T cell receptor beta chain under discussion was sequenced for a study of blood T cell repertoires in COVID-19. Turning to the study itself: Specimens from acute and convalescent COVID-19 originated in the United States, Italy and Spain.

The CDR3 extends over 13 amino acids. The germline gives CDR1 MNHEY, CDR2 SVGAGI. Details on this clone: One end of the junction varies from germline; a read error may be responsible.

In the authors' workflow: The assay estimated nucleated cells by amplifying reference gene primers. Method: immunoSEQ multiplex PCR; TCRdb's copy keeps in-frame clones and lacks some. The V and J calls and clone size are taken from that table; D and trimming were inferred from the DNA. The sample consists of approximately 150,000 clones, roughly 82% of them appearing once. Sequenced sample: peripheral blood. This TCR was sampled from a man aged 70-80 years with acute or convalescent COVID-19. The rearrangement uses TRBV6-5 and TRBJ1-3; 10 positions match TRBD1. The CDR3 sequence: CASSNSGTGAIYF. In nucleotides, the CDR3 is TGTGCCAGCAGTAACTCCGGGACAGGGGCCATATATTTT.